Listed here are 5 T cell receptor beta chains from one sample, sequenced in a study of blood T cells in healthy people across ages. Combining a sample-barcoded 5' primer with a J-beta primer mix, a second PCR ran for 7 to 11 cycles. TCRdb ran MiXCR on the 5' RACE reads and lists one entry per CDR3 protein. The sample carries approximately 780,000 distinct CDR3 sequences, more than 25% recorded once. This same sample was also taken into another study, of T cells of mothers and their children.

Material: blood. These receptors were taken from a boy under 18 in good health.

The V call is TRBV6-1, the J call TRBJ2-5; 8 bases are a match to TRBD2. CDR1 MNHNS and CDR2 SASEGT come from the germline V gene. V lost 0 bases to trimming and J lost 1 base; unmatched junction nucleotides: 10. CDR3 length: 18 amino acids. This CDR3 is CASSEARFSGDRQETQYF. CDR3 bases: TGTGCCAGCAGTGAAGCGCGTTTTAGCGGGGACCGCCAAGAGACCCAGTACTTC.

This clonotype was found a few times. The chain carries TRBV7-2 and TRBJ2-1; a possible D gene is TRBD2 (6 bases). V was clipped by 6 bases and J by 0 bases, with 15 bases between them. Per the germline V gene, CDR1 is SGHTA and CDR2 is FQGNSA. CDR3 length equals 16 residues. CDR3 in amino acids: CASSPSGTSSYNEQFF. The CDR3 nucleotides are TGTGCCAGCAGTCCTTCAGGGACTTCCTCCTACAATGAGCAGTTCTTC.

As regards this clonotype: One end of the junction is discordant with germline, which a read error may explain. The rearrangement links TRBV25-1 to TRBJ2-5, with 7 bases matching TRBD1. The length of the CDR3 is 14 residues. Germline values: CDR1 MGHDK, CDR2 SYGVNS. The CDR3 DNA reads TGTGCCGGCAGTGAAGACAGGGTGGGCGAGACCCAGTACTTC. Its translation is CAGSEDRVGETQYF.

The rearrangement uses TRBV20-1 and TRBJ1-2; D might be TRBD1 (6 bases). There are 13 residues in the CDR3. V shed 5 bases and J shed 4 bases, with 14 bases lying between them. CDR1 DFQATT and CDR2 SNEGSKA come from the germline V gene (reference sequence). CDR3 in DNA: TGCAGTGCTCTAGGGGGTCGGACCTATGGCTACACCTTC. As protein: CSALGGRTYGYTF.

This clonotype has more than one count but fewer than ten. This chain links TRBV6-5 with TRBJ2-1, with TRBD2 as a possible D gene (6 bases). Germline V gene data show CDR1 as MNHEY and CDR2 as SVGAGI. This CDR3 has 15 residues. Trimming stripped 4 bases from V and 3 bases from J, with 13 bases between. DNA for the CDR3: TGTGCCAGCAGTTTGGGTCAGGAGGGCTACAATGAGCAGTTCTTC. Protein product: CASSLGQEGYNEQFF.